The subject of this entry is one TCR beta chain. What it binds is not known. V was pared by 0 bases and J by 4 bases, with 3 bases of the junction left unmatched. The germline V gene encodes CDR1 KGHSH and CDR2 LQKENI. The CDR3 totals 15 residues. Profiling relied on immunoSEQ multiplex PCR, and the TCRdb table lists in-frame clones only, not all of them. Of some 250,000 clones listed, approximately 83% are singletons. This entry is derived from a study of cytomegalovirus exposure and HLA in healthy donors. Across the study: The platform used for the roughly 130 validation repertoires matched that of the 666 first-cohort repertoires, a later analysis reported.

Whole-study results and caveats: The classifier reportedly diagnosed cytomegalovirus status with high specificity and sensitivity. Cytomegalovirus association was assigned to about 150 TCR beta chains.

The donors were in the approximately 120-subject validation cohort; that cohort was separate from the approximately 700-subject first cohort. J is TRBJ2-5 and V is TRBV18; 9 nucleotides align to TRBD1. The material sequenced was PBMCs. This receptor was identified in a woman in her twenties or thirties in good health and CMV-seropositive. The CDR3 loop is CASSPPSTGGETQYF. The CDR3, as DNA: TGTGCCAGCTCACCACCCTCGACAGGGGGAGAGACCCAGTACTTC.